The 4 T cell receptor beta chains below were found in one sample sequenced in a study of T cell responses to AZD1222 COVID-19 vaccine. The data were produced by immunoSEQ multiplex PCR, yet TCRdb's version contains in-frame clones alone and is incomplete. The sample shows about 57,000 clones, around 85% of them seen only once. This specimen consisted of peripheral blood, obtained on day 0 of AZD1222 vaccination. The receptors come from an adult in good health.

V and J are TRBV19 and TRBJ2-1, with D tentatively TRBD1 or TRBD2 (5 bases each). The CDR3 consists of 14 residues. Trimming pared 1 base from V and 7 bases from J, leaving 11 bases between. Per the germline V gene, CDR1 is LNHDA and CDR2 is SQIVND (reference sequence). Here the CDR3 DNA reads TGTGCCAGTAGTATAGGGGGGTACCTTAATGAGCAGTTCTTC. This sequence encodes CASSIGGYLNEQFF.

The chain couples TRBV5-1 to TRBJ2-7; 12 nucleotides line up with TRBD1. Unmatched junction bases numbered 12, after V lost 4 bases and J lost 4 bases. This CDR3 contains 17 residues. The V gene's germline CDR1 is SGHRS and CDR2 YFSETQ. DNA of the CDR3: TGCGCCAGCAGCCCGAAGTGGGGACAGGGGGCGCGGTACGAGCAGTACTTC. Amino acid sequence: CASSPKWGQGARYEQYF.

The chain employs TRBV18 and TRBJ1-2; TRBD1 is a possible D gene (5 bases). V lost 3 bases and J 4 bases, leaving 15 bases between the germline ends. The CDR3 consists of 15 residues. Germline-derived CDR1 and CDR2 are KGHSH and LQKENI. The CDR3 region is CASSPGRVLLYGYTF. In DNA, the CDR3 is TGTGCCAGCTCACCGGGGCGTGTACTTCTCTATGGCTACACCTTC.

The rearrangement uses TRBV6-6 and TRBJ1-2; no firm D call. The CDR3 consists of 16 residues. Trimming removed 5 bases from V and 3 bases from J, with 19 bases in between. Germline V gene lookup returns CDR1 MNHNY and CDR2 SVGAGI (reference sequence). This CDR3 is CASSSLPASKDYGYTF. For the CDR3, the DNA is TGTGCCAGCAGTAGCCTTCCAGCCTCTAAGGACTATGGCTACACCTTC.